This T cell receptor (delta chain) was recorded in a study of Vδ1+ human thymocytes. Study-wide results and caveats: Roughly 22% of thymic delta-chain sequences were Vdelta2, with few Vdelta3, unlike blood Vdelta1+ controls. Highly polyclonal TRG and TRD repertoires with Gaussian CDR3 length distributions appeared in thymus.

The sorted cells were CD3+ Vdelta1+ Vdelta2- thymocytes from alphabeta-depleted thymus. The germline gives CDR1 TSWWSYY, CDR2 QGS. Trimming took 1 base from V and 10 from J, leaving 28 bases between them. This CDR3 is 18 amino acids long. The sample holds a few counts of this clone. What it binds is unknown. Sequences come from RNA converted to cDNA by reverse transcription. Pooled V-gene forward primers with one constant-region reverse primer generated the CDR3 amplicons by multiplex PCR. TCRdb re-processed the multiplex PCR reads via CATT. The sample consists of more than 50,000 delta-chain clones, over 13% of them appearing once.

This TCR derives from a girl under three years old who had congenital heart surgery. J is TRDJ1 and V is TRDV1; D might be TRDD2 or TRDD3, each matching 5 bases. The sequencing input was Vdelta1+ gamma-delta thymocytes from the thymus. Subset: FACS-sorted CD3+ TCRalphabeta- TCRVdelta1+ TCRVdelta2- thymocytes. The CDR3, as DNA: TGTGCTCTTGGGGAACAGGGATGGTCCCTTCATCAGCCTTGGGGACTCATCTTT. Its protein is CALGEQGWSLHQPWGLIF.